The 3 T cell receptor beta chains in this list originate from one sample, sequenced in a study of CXCR3-negative and CXCR3-positive naive CD8 T cells. Antigens for these TCRs are unknown. With UMI labels, 5' RACE was used to prepare the TRB cDNA libraries. Reanalyzing the 5' RACE reads, TCRdb keeps one entry per CDR3 protein, without DNA. The sample table sets out about 120,000 distinct CDR3 sequences. Study-level results: Hydrophobicity of TRB CDR3s was greater in CXCR3-positive naive cells than in CXCR3-negative naive cells.

Sequenced input: naive CXCR3+ CD8+ T cells from blood. Stated subset: CD45RO-CCR7+CD27+CD95- naive CD8+ T cells expressing CXCR3 (TNR3+). These receptors all come from a human donor in good health. Some clones in this sample may be carry-over from other donors' samples.

The chain joins TRBV20-1 to TRBJ1-6; with no DNA, the TCRdb D assignment of TRBD1 cannot be verified. There are 15 residues in the CDR3. CDR1 DFQATT and CDR2 SNEGSKA come from the germline V gene (reference sequence). This CDR3 is CSARDLGGLGSPLHF.

The chain couples TRBV27 to TRBJ1-1. Germline assignment: CDR1 MNHEY and CDR2 SMNVEV (reference sequence). The CDR3 has 14 residues. CDR3 sequence reads: CASSLSVAAGHDFF.

The chain links TRBV5-5 to TRBJ2-1; TCRdb indicates TRBD2, and absent DNA this call remains unverified. Germline-derived CDR1 and CDR2 are SGHKS and YYEKEE (reference sequence). CDR3 length: 15 amino acids. The CDR3: CASSHPSGVMNEQFF.